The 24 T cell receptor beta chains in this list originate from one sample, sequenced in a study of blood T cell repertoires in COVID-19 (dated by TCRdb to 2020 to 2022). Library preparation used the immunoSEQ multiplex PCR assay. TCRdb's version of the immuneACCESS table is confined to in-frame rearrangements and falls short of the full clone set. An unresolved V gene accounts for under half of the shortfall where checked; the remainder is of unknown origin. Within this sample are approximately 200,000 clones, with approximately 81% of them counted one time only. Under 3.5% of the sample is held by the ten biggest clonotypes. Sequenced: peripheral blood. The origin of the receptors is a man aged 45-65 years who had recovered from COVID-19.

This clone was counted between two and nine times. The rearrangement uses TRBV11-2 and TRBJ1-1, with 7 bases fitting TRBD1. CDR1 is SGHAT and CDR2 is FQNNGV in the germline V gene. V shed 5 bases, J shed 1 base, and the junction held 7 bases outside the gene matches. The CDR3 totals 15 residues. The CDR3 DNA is TGTGCCAGCAGCAGAAACCGGGACAGGAACACTGAAGCTTTCTTT. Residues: CASSRNRDRNTEAFF.

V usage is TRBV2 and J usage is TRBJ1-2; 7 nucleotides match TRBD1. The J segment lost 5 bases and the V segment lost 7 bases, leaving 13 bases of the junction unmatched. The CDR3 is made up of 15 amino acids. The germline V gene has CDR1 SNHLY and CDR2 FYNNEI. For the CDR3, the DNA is TGTGCCAGCAACCCTTCGACAGGGACAGAATATGGCTACACCTTC. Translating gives CASNPSTGTEYGYTF.

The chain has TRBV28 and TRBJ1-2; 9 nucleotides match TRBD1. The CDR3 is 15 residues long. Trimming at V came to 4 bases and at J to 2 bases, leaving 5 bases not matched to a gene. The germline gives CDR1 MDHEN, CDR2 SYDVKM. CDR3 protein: CASSSTGGGNYGYTF. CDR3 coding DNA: TGTGCCAGCAGTTCGACAGGGGGGGGGAACTATGGCTACACCTTC.

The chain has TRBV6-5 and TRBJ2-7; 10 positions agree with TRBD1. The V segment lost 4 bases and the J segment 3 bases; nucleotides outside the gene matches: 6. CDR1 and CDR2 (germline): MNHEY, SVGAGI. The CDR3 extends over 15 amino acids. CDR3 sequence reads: CASSSPGQGLYEQYF. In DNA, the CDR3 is TGTGCCAGCAGTTCTCCGGGACAGGGGCTCTACGAGCAGTACTTC.

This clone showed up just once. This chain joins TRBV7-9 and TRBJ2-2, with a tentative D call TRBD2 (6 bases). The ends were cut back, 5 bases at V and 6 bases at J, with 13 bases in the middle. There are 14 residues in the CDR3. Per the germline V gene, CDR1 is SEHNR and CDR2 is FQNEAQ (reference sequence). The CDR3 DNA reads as TGTGCCAGCAGCCTAGGAGGGCTCCCCGGGGAGCTGTTTTTT. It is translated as CASSLGGLPGELFF.

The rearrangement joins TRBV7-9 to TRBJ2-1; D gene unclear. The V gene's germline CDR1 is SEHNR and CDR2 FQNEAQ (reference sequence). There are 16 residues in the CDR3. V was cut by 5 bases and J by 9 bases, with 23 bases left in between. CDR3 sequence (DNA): TGTGCCAGCAGCGCTAATTCTAGAGGTGTGGGTGGTGAGCAGTTCTTC. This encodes CASSANSRGVGGEQFF. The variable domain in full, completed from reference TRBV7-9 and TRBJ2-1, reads DTGVSQNPRHKITKRGQNVTFRCDPISEHNRLYWYRQTLGQGPEFLTYFQNEAQLEKSRLLSDRFSAERPKGSFSTLEIQRTEQGDSAMYLCASSANSRGVGGEQFFGPGTRLTVL.

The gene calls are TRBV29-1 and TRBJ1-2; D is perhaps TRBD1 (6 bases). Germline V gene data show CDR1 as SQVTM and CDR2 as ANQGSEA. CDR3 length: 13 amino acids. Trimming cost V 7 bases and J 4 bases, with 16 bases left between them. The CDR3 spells CSGSVGAGYGYTF. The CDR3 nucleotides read TGCAGCGGCTCCGTGGGGGCCGGCTATGGCTACACCTTC.

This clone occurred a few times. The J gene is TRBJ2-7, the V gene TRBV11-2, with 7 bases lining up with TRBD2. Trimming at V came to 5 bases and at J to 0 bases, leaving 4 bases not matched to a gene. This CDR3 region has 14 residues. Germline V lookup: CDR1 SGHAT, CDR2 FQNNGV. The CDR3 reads CASSEAGPSYEQYF. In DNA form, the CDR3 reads TGTGCCAGCAGCGAAGCGGGACCCTCCTACGAGCAGTACTTC. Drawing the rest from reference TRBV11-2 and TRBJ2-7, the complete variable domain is EAGVAQSPRYKIIEKRQSVAFWCNPISGHATLYWYQQILGQGPKLLIQFQNNGVVDDSQLPKDRFSAERLKGVDSTLKIQPAKLEDSAVYLCASSEAGPSYEQYFGPGTRLTVT.

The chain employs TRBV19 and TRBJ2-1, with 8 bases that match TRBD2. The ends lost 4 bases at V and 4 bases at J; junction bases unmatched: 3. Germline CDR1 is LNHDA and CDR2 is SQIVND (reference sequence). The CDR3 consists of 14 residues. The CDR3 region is CASSRGLDYNEQFF. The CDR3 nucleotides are TGTGCCAGTAGTAGGGGACTAGATTACAATGAGCAGTTCTTC.

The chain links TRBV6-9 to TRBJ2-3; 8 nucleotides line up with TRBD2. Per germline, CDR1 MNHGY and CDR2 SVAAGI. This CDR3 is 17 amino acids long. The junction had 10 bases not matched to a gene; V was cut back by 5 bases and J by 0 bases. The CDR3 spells CASSRYSSSGSTDTQYF. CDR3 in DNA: TGTGCCAGCAGTCGTTATTCATCTAGCGGGAGCACAGATACGCAGTATTTT.

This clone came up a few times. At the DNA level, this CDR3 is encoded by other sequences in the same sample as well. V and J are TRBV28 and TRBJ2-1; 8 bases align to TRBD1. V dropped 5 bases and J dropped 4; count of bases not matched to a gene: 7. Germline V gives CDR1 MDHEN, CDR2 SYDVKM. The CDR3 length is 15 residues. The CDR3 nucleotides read TGTGCCAGCAGTGGGGCAGGGGGCGCTTACAATGAGCAGTTCTTC. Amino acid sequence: CASSGAGGAYNEQFF.

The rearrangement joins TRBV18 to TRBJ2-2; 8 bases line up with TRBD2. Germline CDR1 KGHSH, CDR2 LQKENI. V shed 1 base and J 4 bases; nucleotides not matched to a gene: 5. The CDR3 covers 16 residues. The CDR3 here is CASSPLAGPSTGELFF. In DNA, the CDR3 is TGTGCCAGCTCACCACTAGCGGGACCCAGCACCGGGGAGCTGTTTTTT.

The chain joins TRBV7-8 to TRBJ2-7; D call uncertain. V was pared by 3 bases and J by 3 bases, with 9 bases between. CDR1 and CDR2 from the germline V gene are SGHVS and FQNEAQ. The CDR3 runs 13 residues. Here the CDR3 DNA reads TGTGCCAGCAGCTTTGACTTGGGCTACGAGCAGTACTTC. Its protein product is CASSFDLGYEQYF.

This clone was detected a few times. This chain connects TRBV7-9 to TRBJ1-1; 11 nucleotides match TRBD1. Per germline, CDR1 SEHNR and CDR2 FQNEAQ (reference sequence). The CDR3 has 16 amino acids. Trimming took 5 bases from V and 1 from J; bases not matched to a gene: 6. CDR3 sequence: CASSKGQGGTNTEAFF. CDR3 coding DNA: TGTGCCAGCAGCAAGGGACAGGGGGGAACGAACACTGAAGCTTTCTTT.

In nucleotides, the CDR3 is TGTGCCAGCAGTTTATCCGGGACTAGCTTAAGGAATGAGCAGTTCTTC. This translates into CASSLSGTSLRNEQFF. This rearrangement joins TRBV28 to TRBJ2-1; 9 bases are a match to TRBD2. Losses at the gene ends were 1 base for V and 7 bases for J; bases not matched to a gene: 8. Germline assignment: CDR1 MDHEN and CDR2 SYDVKM. The CDR3 is 16 amino acids.

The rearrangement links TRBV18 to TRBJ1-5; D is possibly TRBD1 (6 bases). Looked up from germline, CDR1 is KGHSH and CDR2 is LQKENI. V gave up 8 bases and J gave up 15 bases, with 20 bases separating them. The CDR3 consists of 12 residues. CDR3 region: CASTSRQGTWHF. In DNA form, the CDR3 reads TGTGCCAGCACATCCCGCCAGGGGACGTGGCATTTT.

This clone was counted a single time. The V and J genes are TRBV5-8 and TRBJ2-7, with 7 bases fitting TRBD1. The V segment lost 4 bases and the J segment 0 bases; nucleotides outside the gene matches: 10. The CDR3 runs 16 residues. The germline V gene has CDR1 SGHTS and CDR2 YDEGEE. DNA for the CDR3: TGTGCCAGCAGCCCGGGGACAGTTGCAAGCTCCTACGAGCAGTACTTC. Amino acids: CASSPGTVASSYEQYF. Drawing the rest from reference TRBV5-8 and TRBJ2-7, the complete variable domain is EAGVTQSPTHLIKTRGQQATLRCSPISGHTSVYWYQQALGLGLQFLLWYDEGEERNRGNFPPRFSGRQFPNYSSELNVNALELEDSALYLCASSPGTVASSYEQYFGPGTRLTVT.

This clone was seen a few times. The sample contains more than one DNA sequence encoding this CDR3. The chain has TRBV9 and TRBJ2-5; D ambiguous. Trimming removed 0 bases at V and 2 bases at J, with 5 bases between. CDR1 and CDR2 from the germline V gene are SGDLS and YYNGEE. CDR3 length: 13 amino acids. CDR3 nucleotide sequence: TGTGCCAGCAGCGTAGACTTGCAAGAGACCCAGTACTTC. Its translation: CASSVDLQETQYF.

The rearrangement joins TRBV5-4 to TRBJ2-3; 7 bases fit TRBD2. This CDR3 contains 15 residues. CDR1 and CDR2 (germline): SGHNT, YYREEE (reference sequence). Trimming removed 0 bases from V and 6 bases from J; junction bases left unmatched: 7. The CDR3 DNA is TGTGCCAGCAGCTTGGGGGGCGGGAGCCCCGATACGCAGTATTTT. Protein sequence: CASSLGGGSPDTQYF.

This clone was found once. This chain's CDR3 is CASSPRTGQATEQYF. For the CDR3, the DNA is TGTGCCAGCAGTCCACGGACAGGGCAGGCCACCGAGCAGTACTTC. The chain has TRBV28 and TRBJ2-7, with TRBD1 matching 8 bases. Germline-derived CDR1 and CDR2 are MDHEN and SYDVKM. The V and J ends lost 5 bases and 6 bases, in that order; junction bases with no gene match: 12. The CDR3 consists of 15 residues.

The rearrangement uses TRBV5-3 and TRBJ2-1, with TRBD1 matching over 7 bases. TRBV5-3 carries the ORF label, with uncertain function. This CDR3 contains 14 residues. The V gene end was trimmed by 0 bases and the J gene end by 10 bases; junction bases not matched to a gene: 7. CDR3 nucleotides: TGTGCCAGAAGCTTGGGGACAGGTTTATGGGAGCAGTTCTTC. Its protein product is CARSLGTGLWEQFF.

Here the CDR3 reads CASRRTASLYGYTF. For the CDR3, the DNA is TGTGCCAGCAGGAGGACAGCCAGCCTCTATGGCTACACCTTC. J is TRBJ1-2 and V is TRBV6-5; the D gene is possibly TRBD1 (6 bases). The CDR3 extends over 14 amino acids. Per the germline V gene, CDR1 is MNHEY and CDR2 is SVGAGI. V was cut by 6 bases and J by 4 bases, with 15 bases left in between.

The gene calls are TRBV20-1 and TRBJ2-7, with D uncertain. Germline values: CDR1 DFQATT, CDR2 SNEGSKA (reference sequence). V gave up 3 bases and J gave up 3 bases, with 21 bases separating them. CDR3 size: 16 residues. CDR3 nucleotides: TGCAGTGCTAGTCTTCCCCCCGGTACAGAGAACTACGAGCAGTACTTC. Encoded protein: CSASLPPGTENYEQYF.

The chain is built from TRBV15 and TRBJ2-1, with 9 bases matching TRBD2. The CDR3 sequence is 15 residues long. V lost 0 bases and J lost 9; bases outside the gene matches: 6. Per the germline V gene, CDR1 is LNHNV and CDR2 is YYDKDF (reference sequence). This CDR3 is CATSRDKLAGSEQFF. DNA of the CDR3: TGTGCCACCAGCAGAGATAAGCTAGCGGGAAGTGAGCAGTTCTTC.